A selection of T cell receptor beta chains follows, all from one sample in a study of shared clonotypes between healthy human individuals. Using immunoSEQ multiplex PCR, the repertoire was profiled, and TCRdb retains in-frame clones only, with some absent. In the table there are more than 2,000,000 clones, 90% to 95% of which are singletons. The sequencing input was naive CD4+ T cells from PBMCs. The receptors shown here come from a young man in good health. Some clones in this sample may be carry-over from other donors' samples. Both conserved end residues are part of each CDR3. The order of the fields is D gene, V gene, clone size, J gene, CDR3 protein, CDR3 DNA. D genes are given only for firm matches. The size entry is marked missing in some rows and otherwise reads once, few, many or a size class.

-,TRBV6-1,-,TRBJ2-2,CASRRQPNTGELFF,TGTGCCAGCAGGCGACAGCCAAACACCGGGGAGCTGTTTTTT
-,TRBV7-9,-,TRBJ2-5,CASSEDRGQETQYF,TGTGCCAGCAGCGAGGATCGGGGCCAAGAGACCCAGTACTTC
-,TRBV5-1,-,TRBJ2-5,CASSLEGRETQYF,TGCGCCAGCAGCTTGGAGGGTCGGGAGACCCAGTACTTC
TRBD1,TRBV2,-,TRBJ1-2,CASRAGQGLGGYTF,TGTGCCAGCAGGGCCGGACAGGGGCTAGGAGGCTACACCTTC
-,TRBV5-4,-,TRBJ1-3,CASSLGGNGNTIYF,TGTGCCAGCAGCTTGGGGGGCAATGGAAACACCATATATTTT
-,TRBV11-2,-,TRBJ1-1,CASSRNLETEAFF,TGTGCCAGCAGCCGCAATCTCGAGACTGAAGCTTTCTTT
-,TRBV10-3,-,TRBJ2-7,CAISEFVQGTEQYF,TGTGCCATCAGTGAGTTCGTGCAGGGAACCGAGCAGTACTTC
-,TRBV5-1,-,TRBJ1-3,CASSLTHQDTIYF,TGCGCCAGCAGCTTGACGCACCAGGACACCATATATTTT
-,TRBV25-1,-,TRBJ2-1,CARIEPPPSPAANEQFF,TGTGCCAGAATCGAGCCCCCACCAAGTCCAGCGGCCAATGAGCAGTTCTTC
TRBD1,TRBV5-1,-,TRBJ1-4,CASTPDRANEKLFF,TGCGCCAGCACCCCCGACAGGGCTAATGAAAAACTGTTTTTT
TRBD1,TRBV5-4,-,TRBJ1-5,CASSRQGMLQPQHF,TGTGCCAGCAGCCGACAGGGGATGCTTCAGCCCCAGCATTTT
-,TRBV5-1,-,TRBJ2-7,CASSFGGYEQYF,TGCGCCAGCAGCTTTGGCGGGTACGAGCAGTACTTC
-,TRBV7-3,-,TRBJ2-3,CASSLGGNTDTQYF,TGTGCCAGCAGCTTGGGGGGAAACACAGATACGCAGTATTTT
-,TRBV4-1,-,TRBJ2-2,CASSQDRRNTGELFF,TGCGCCAGCAGCCAAGACAGGAGGAACACCGGGGAGCTGTTTTTT
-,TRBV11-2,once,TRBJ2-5,CASSFFRGGGETQYF,TGTGCCAGCAGCTTTTTCCGAGGAGGGGGGGAGACCCAGTACTTC
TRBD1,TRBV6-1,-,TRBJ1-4,CASSDLGGGKEKLFF,TGTGCCAGCAGTGATTTAGGGGGCGGGAAAGAAAAACTGTTTTTT
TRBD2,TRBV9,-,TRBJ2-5,CASSLGLAGETQYF,TGTGCCAGCAGCCTAGGACTAGCGGGGGAGACCCAGTACTTC
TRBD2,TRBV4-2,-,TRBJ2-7,CASSQGVSPSGYYEQYF,TGTGCCAGCAGCCAAGGAGTCTCGCCTAGCGGTTACTACGAGCAGTACTTC
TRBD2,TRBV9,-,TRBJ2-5,CASSALSGAPFGGQYF,TGTGCCAGCAGCGCCCTAAGCGGGGCCCCTTTCGGTGGGCAGTACTTC
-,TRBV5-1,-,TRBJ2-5,CASSGLSQETQYF,TGCGCCAGCAGCGGACTATCTCAAGAGACCCAGTACTTC
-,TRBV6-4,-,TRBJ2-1,CASSDTWTESYNEQFF,TGTGCCAGCAGTGACACTTGGACAGAATCCTACAATGAGCAGTTCTTC
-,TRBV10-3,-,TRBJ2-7,CAISERGTTYEQYF,TGTGCCATCAGTGAGAGGGGGACTACCTACGAGCAGTACTTC
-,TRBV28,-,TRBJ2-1,CASSSPGSRVNEQFF,TGTGCCAGCAGTTCGCCGGGAAGTAGGGTCAATGAGCAGTTCTTC
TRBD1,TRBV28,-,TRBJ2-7,CASRTGGSSYEQYF,TGTGCCAGCAGGACAGGGGGCTCTTCCTACGAGCAGTACTTC
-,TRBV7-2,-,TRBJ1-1,CASSLKGFGTEAFF,TGTGCCAGCAGCTTAAAGGGGTTTGGAACTGAAGCTTTCTTT
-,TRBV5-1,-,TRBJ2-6,CASSYDGSGANVLTF,TGCGCCAGCAGTTATGATGGGTCTGGGGCCAACGTCCTGACTTTC
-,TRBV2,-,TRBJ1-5,CASSELGPRQPQHF,TGTGCCAGCAGTGAATTGGGTCCGAGGCAGCCCCAGCATTTT
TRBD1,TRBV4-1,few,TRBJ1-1,CASSQVQGSEAFF,TGCGCCAGCAGCCAGGTACAGGGGTCTGAAGCTTTCTTT
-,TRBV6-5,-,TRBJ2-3,CASSYSSGSADTQYF,TGTGCCAGCAGTTACTCATCGGGATCTGCAGATACGCAGTATTTT
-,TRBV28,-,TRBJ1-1,CASSQGYTEAFF,TGTGCCAGCAGTCAGGGTTACACTGAAGCTTTCTTT
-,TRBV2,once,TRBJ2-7,CASSGLSGLPYEQYF,TGTGCCAGCAGTGGGTTGAGCGGGTTACCCTACGAGCAGTACTTC
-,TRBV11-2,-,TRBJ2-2,CASSPGEGTGELFF,TGTGCCAGCAGCCCAGGCGAGGGCACCGGGGAGCTGTTTTTT
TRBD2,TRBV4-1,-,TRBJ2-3,CASSRKSGGASGIPDTQYF,TGCGCCAGCAGCCGAAAAAGTGGGGGAGCTAGCGGGATACCAGATACGCAGTATTTT
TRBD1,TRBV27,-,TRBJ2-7,CASSPLGQGSYEQYF,TGTGCCAGCAGCCCCTTGGGACAGGGATCCTACGAGCAGTACTTC
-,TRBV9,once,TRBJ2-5,CASSVEPLRETQYF,TGTGCCAGCAGCGTAGAGCCCCTCAGGGAGACCCAGTACTTC
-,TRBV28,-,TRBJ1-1,CASSLTAGMNTEAFF,TGTGCCAGCAGTTTAACGGCAGGAATGAACACTGAAGCTTTCTTT